What follows are 17 T cell receptor beta chains derived from one specimen sequenced in a study of cytomegalovirus exposure and HLA in healthy donors. The PCR made use of 60 Vbeta and 13 Jbeta primers. Profiled with immunoSEQ multiplex PCR; TCRdb holds only in-frame clones, not every one. In the table there are under 300,000 clones, around 86% of which are singletons. Sequencing used PBMCs. The source of these receptors is a man between 40 and 49 years old in good health and CMV-seropositive.

This chain links TRBV9 with TRBJ1-5, with D perhaps TRBD1 (6 bases). V was cut by 3 bases and J by 5 bases, with 12 bases left in between. Germline CDR1 and CDR2: SGDLS and YYNGEE. The CDR3 runs to 14 residues. This CDR3 reads CASSAGQTHQPQHF. In DNA, the CDR3 is TGTGCCAGCAGCGCGGGACAAACGCATCAGCCCCAGCATTTT. Complete variable domain (other parts from reference TRBV9 and TRBJ1-5): DSGVTQTPKHLITATGQRVTLRCSPRSGDLSVYWYQQSLDQGLQFLIQYYNGEERAKGNILERFSAQQFPDLHSELNLSSLELGDSALYFCASSAGQTHQPQHFGDGTRLSIL.

This clone was found a few times. The chain combines TRBV7-6 with TRBJ2-7; D is possibly TRBD1 (6 bases). Germline assignment: CDR1 SGHVS and CDR2 FNYEAQ. This CDR3 region has 12 residues. V lost 3 bases, J lost 5 bases, and 8 bases lay in between. For the CDR3, the DNA is TGTGCCAGCAGCTTGGCAGGGGACGAGCAGTACTTC. Amino acid sequence: CASSLAGDEQYF.

The chain joins TRBV7-8 to TRBJ2-1, with TRBD2 matching 11 bases. The CDR3 spans 16 residues. J gave up 6 bases and V 2 bases, and 6 bases lay outside the gene matches. Germline V gene sequence: CDR1 SGHVS, CDR2 FQNEAQ. The CDR3 DNA reads as TGTGCCAGCAGCTTATGGGGGACTAGCGGCCTCAATGAGCAGTTCTTC. Its translation is CASSLWGTSGLNEQFF. The full variable domain, with the rest looked up from reference TRBV7-8 and TRBJ2-1, is GAGVSQSPRYKVAKRGQDVALRCDPISGHVSLFWYQQALGQGPEFLTYFQNEAQLDKSGLPSDRFFAERPEGSVSTLKIQRTQQEDSAVYLCASSLWGTSGLNEQFFGPGTRLTVL.

The V gene is TRBV28, the J gene TRBJ2-1; 9 nucleotides match TRBD2. J was trimmed by 4 bases and V by 5 bases; bases with no gene match: 12. The germline CDR1 and CDR2 sequences are MDHEN and SYDVKM. CDR3 size: 17 residues. CDR3 protein: CASSTRLAGGTYNEQFF. The DNA of the CDR3 is TGTGCCAGCAGTACCCGTTTGGCGGGAGGGACGTACAATGAGCAGTTCTTC.

The chain combines TRBV7-8 with TRBJ1-1; 7 bases agree with TRBD1. The CDR3 runs 14 residues. The V gene end was trimmed by 3 bases and the J gene end by 6 bases; junction bases not matched to a gene: 7. Germline V gene sequence: CDR1 SGHVS, CDR2 FQNEAQ. Here the CDR3 reads CASSFRDRAPEAFF. The CDR3 bases are TGTGCCAGCAGCTTTAGAGACAGGGCTCCTGAAGCTTTCTTT.

The chain couples TRBV19 to TRBJ2-7, with D possibly TRBD1 on 6 matching bases. V lost 5 bases, J lost 6 bases, and 14 bases lay in between. The length of the CDR3 is 13 residues. Per the germline V gene, CDR1 is LNHDA and CDR2 is SQIVND (reference sequence). This chain's CDR3 is CASSPTGFVEQYF. CDR3 nucleotide sequence: TGTGCCAGTAGTCCTACAGGGTTCGTCGAGCAGTACTTC.

J is TRBJ1-5 and V is TRBV28; TRBD1 aligns across 8 bases. The trim removed 5 bases at V and 1 base at J, leaving 7 bases unmatched. The germline V gene has CDR1 MDHEN and CDR2 SYDVKM. The CDR3 runs 16 residues. As DNA, the CDR3 is TGTGCCAGCAGTCCGGAGACAGGGGCCAGCAATCAGCCCCAGCATTTT. Amino acid sequence: CASSPETGASNQPQHF.

The J gene is TRBJ2-7, the V gene TRBV2; perhaps TRBD2 as D (5 bases). This CDR3 has 13 amino acids. The germline V and J ends were trimmed by 3 bases and 3 bases, with 9 bases remaining between them. Germline CDR1 and CDR2: SNHLY and FYNNEI. CDR3 amino acids: CASSDSGDYEQYF. CDR3 nucleotide sequence: TGTGCCAGCAGTGACAGCGGCGACTACGAGCAGTACTTC.

The J gene is TRBJ2-1, the V gene TRBV4-1, with 10 bases aligning to TRBD1. This CDR3 is 17 amino acids long. From germline, CDR1 is MGHRA and CDR2 YSYEKL. With V trimmed by 0 bases and J by 6 bases, 8 bases remained unmatched. CDR3 protein: CASSQEGGTGAFNEQFF. The CDR3 bases are TGCGCCAGCAGCCAAGAAGGTGGGACAGGGGCCTTCAATGAGCAGTTCTTC.

J is TRBJ2-1 and V is TRBV5-1; 10 bases are shared with TRBD2. The V and J ends lost 5 bases and 0 bases, in that order; junction bases with no gene match: 2. There are 15 residues in the CDR3. Looked up from germline, CDR1 is SGHRS and CDR2 is YFSETQ. The CDR3 reads CASSSSGSSYNEQFF. The CDR3 nucleotides are TGCGCCAGCAGTTCTAGCGGGAGCTCCTACAATGAGCAGTTCTTC.

Concerning this clone: Its ends do not fully match the called genes, so a read error is possible. This rearrangement joins TRBV7-9 to TRBJ1-1; a weak D match, TRBD1 (6 bases). CDR3 length equals 13 residues. Germline lookup yields CDR1 SEHNR and CDR2 FQNEAQ (reference sequence). The CDR3 DNA follows: TGTTCCAGCAGCTTAGGACAGTCGTCTGAAGCTTTCTTT. This codes for CSSSLGQSSEAFF.

CDR3 in DNA: TGTGCCAGCACAGGATCCTACACTGAAGCTTTCTTT. Amino acid sequence: CASTGSYTEAFF. This chain links TRBV6-5 with TRBJ1-1; D uncertain. This CDR3 region has 12 residues. Germline assignment: CDR1 MNHEY and CDR2 SVGAGI. Deletions cut 7 bases from V and 3 bases from J, with 9 bases between.

The V call is TRBV7-2, the J call TRBJ2-7, with TRBD1 matching 9 bases. CDR1 and CDR2 (germline): SGHTA, FQGNSA. Losses at the gene ends were 0 bases for V and 4 bases for J; bases not matched to a gene: 7. This CDR3 comprises 16 residues. CDR3 sequence reads: CASSLASGQGGYEQYF. The CDR3 DNA is TGTGCCAGCAGCTTAGCGTCGGGACAGGGTGGGTACGAGCAGTACTTC.

As to this clone: Other DNA sequences in the same sample also yield this CDR3. The V gene is TRBV27, the J gene TRBJ2-7, with TRBD2 identical over 8 bases. The CDR3 has 14 amino acids. V lost 5 bases and J lost 4; bases outside the gene matches: 7. Germline V gives CDR1 MNHEY, CDR2 SMNVEV (reference sequence). CDR3 DNA: TGTGCCAGCAGTCTCGGACTAGCCGGGTACGAGCAGTACTTC. It translates to CASSLGLAGYEQYF.

J is TRBJ2-7 and V is TRBV7-9; TRBD2 aligns across 14 bases. The CDR3 is 15 amino acids. V gave up 5 bases and J gave up 7 bases; unmatched junction bases: 7. CDR1 and CDR2 (germline): SEHNR, FQNEAQ (reference sequence). For the CDR3, the DNA is TGTGCCAGCAGCGACGGGACTAGCGGGAGTAAAGAGCAGTACTTC. This sequence encodes CASSDGTSGSKEQYF.

The rearrangement uses TRBV28 and TRBJ2-1, with TRBD2 identical over 9 bases. Trimming cost V 3 bases and J 7 bases; bases outside gene matches: 10. The CDR3 sequence is 16 residues long. Germline CDR1 MDHEN, CDR2 SYDVKM. CDR3 sequence (DNA): TGTGCCAGCAGTTTGGGGGGGGGCGGGAGGGTGAATGAGCAGTTCTTC. This translates into CASSLGGGGRVNEQFF.

The chain combines TRBV27 with TRBJ1-5, with TRBD1 matching over 9 bases. The CDR3 is 13 amino acids. Per germline, CDR1 MNHEY and CDR2 SMNVEV (reference sequence). Trimming removed 5 bases from V and 6 bases from J; junction bases left unmatched: 2. The CDR3 protein is CASSRTGAQPQHF. CDR3 sequence (DNA): TGTGCCAGCAGTCGGACAGGGGCTCAGCCCCAGCATTTT.